The clone carrying this T cell receptor (beta chain) was detected only a few times. The protocol was immunoSEQ multiplex PCR, while the TCRdb copy is restricted to in-frame clones and leaves out a portion. The sample contains around 56,000 clones, around nine tenths of which appear only once. With V trimmed by 1 base and J by 4 bases, 5 bases remained unmatched. Germline V gene data show CDR1 as LGHNA and CDR2 as YSLEER. The CDR3 runs to 15 residues. The data are from a study of OX40 agonist ivuxolimab in advanced cancers. At the level of the study: Partial responses, seen in three patients, involved one hepatocellular carcinoma and two cutaneous melanomas.

The cohort excluded patients with autoimmune disease history or systemic immunosuppression. Samples of blood were obtained at baseline, on cycle 4 day 1, and on cycle 7 day 1. The source of this sequence is an adult with an advanced solid tumor such as melanoma, head and neck, liver or kidney cancer. The starting material was CD4+ or CD8+ T cells sorted from blood, obtained in a trial of the OX40 agonist ivuxolimab. This chain joins TRBV4-3 and TRBJ2-7; 9 bases align to TRBD1. The CDR3 nucleotides are TGCGCCAGCAGCCAAGTCTGGGGACAGGGATACGAGCAGTACTTC. Amino acids: CASSQVWGQGYEQYF.